This T cell receptor beta chain was identified in a study of circulating and synovial CD4+ cells in juvenile arthritis. Some clones are missing from TCRdb's copy, which holds only in-frame ones; the method was immunoSEQ multiplex PCR. The data show over 30,000 clones, just under 95% seen once. Sequencing used CD4+ T cells from blood. This receptor was taken from a human donor with juvenile idiopathic arthritis.

DNA for the CDR3: TGTGCCAGCAGTTACGGCACATCAGAGACCCAGTACTTC. Its protein product is CASSYGTSETQYF. The V gene is TRBV6-5, the J gene TRBJ2-5; no clear D gene. CDR1 and CDR2 (germline): MNHEY, SVGAGI. The V end lost 2 bases, the J end lost 4 bases, and 8 bases lay between the germline ends. This CDR3 contains 13 residues.